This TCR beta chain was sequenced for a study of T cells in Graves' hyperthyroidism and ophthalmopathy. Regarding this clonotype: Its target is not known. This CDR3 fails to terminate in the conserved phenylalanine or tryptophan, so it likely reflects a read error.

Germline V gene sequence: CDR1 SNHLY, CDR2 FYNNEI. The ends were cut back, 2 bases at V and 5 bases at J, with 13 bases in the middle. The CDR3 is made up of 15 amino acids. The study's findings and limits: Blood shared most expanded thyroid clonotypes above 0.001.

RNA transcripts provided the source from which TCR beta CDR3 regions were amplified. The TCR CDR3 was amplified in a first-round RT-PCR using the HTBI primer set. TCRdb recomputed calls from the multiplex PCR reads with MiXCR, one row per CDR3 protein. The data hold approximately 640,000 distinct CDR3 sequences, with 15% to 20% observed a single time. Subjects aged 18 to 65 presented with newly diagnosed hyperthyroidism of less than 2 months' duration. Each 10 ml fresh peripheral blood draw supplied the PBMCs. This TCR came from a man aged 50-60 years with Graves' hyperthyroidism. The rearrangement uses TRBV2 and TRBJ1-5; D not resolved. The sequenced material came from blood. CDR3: CASSEISAVYQPQHL. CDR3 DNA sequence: TGTGCCAGCAGTGAAATTTCGGCTGTATATCAGCCCCAGCATTTA.